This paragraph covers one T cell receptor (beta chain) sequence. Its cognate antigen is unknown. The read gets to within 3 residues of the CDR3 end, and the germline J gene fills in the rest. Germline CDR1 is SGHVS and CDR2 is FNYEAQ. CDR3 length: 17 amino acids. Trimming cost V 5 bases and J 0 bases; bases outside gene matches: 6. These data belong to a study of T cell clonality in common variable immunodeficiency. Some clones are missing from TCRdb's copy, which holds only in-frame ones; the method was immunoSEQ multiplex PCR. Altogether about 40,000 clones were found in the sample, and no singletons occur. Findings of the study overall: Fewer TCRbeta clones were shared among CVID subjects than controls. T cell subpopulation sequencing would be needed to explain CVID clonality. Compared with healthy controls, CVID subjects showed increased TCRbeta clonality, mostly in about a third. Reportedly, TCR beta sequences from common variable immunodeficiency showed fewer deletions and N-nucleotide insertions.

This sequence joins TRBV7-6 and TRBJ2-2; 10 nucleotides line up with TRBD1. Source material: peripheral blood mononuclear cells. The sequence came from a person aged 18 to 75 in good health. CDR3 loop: CASSIGQGEPNTGELFF. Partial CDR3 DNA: TGTGCCAGCAGCATCGGACAGGGGGAACCGAACACCGGGGAG.